Shown below are 3 T cell receptor beta chains from a single sample sequenced in a study of multiple sclerosis patients with progressive multifocal leukoencephalopathy. Time point here: time of PML onset. The table came from immunoSEQ multiplex PCR; TCRdb's copy has only in-frame clones and leaves some out. Among roughly 34,000 clones listed, more than 75% were seen once. The sample consisted of PBMCs, taken from a patient treated with natalizumab. The origin of the receptors is a human donor with progressive multifocal leukoencephalopathy.

This rearrangement joins TRBV27 to TRBJ2-1; 11 nucleotides agree with TRBD2. V was pared by 4 bases and J by 9 bases, with 11 bases of the junction left unmatched. CDR1 MNHEY and CDR2 SMNVEV come from the germline V gene (reference sequence). The CDR3 runs 16 residues. CDR3: CASSSAASGRLGEQFF. The CDR3 DNA reads as TGTGCCAGCAGTTCAGCGGCTAGCGGGAGGTTGGGTGAGCAGTTCTTC.

The rearrangement joins TRBV10-2 to TRBJ2-1; 8 bases map to TRBD2. Germline CDR1 reads WSHSY; CDR2 reads SAAADI. The CDR3 contains 13 residues. J lost 6 bases, V lost 7 bases, and 5 bases had no gene match. The CDR3 region is CASTTGGANEQFF. CDR3 coding DNA: TGCGCCAGCACAACGGGAGGGGCCAATGAGCAGTTCTTC.

The V call is TRBV4-3, the J call TRBJ2-1, with no clear D. There are 15 residues in the CDR3. Per germline, CDR1 LGHNA and CDR2 YSLEER. Trimming stripped 0 bases from V and 3 bases from J, with 9 bases between. In nucleotides, the CDR3 is TGCGCCAGCAGCCAAGATAAGACACGCTACAATGAGCAGTTCTTC. Protein product: CASSQDKTRYNEQFF.